Listed here are 5 T cell receptor beta chains from one sample, sequenced in a study of vaccination effects on CD4 cells after COVID-19. These receptors' antigens are unknown. Antigen-specific CD4+ T cells expanded by the ViraFEST assay with viral peptide pools were then sequenced. Isolation of CD4+ T cells took place after about nine days of culture. Vaccinees lacked prior SARS-CoV-2 infection and tested negative for nucleocapsid antibodies. The data were produced by immunoSEQ multiplex PCR, yet TCRdb's version contains in-frame clones alone and is incomplete. The sample lists about 73,000 clones, approximately 72% occurring once. Here the sequenced sample was CD4+ T cells from PBMCs cultured with HCoV-NL63 spike peptides, taken before COVID-19 vaccination. The receptors derive from a human donor who received a COVID-19 vaccine.

This clone was observed a few times. The chain couples TRBV1 to TRBJ1-5; TRBD1 was called by the table and not checked on the DNA. TRBV1 is annotated as a pseudogene. CDR3 length: 16 amino acids. The CDR3 DNA is TGCACCAGCAGCCAAGAGGGCCGGACAGGGGATCAGCCCCAGCATTTT. Amino acids: CTSSQEGRTGDQPQHF.

The chain joins TRBV7-8 to TRBJ1-4; 9 bases map to TRBD1. Germline values: CDR1 SGHVS, CDR2 FQNEAQ. The length of the CDR3 is 16 residues. With 4 bases clipped from V and 5 bases from J, the junction kept 8 bases outside the gene matches. Here the CDR3 reads CASSSTRQGGNEKLFF. The DNA of the CDR3 is TGTGCCAGCAGCTCAACCAGACAGGGGGGAAATGAAAAACTGTTTTTT.

In this sample, this clone turned up once. CDR3 region: CASSFGGASYNEQFF. CDR3 bases: TGTGCCAGCAGCTTCGGGGGGGCTTCCTACAATGAGCAGTTCTTC. The chain is built from TRBV7-3 and TRBJ2-1, with TRBD2 identical over 8 bases. J gave up 1 base and V 3 bases, and 2 bases lay outside the gene matches. Germline V CDR1 and CDR2: SGHTA, FQGTGA. The CDR3 sequence is 15 residues long.

The chain employs TRBV12-3 or TRBV12-4 and TRBJ1-5, with D hard to call. V was pared by 8 bases and J by 7 bases, with 15 bases between. The CDR3 is 13 residues long. The CDR3 spells CASRINPGQPQHF. CDR3 nucleotides: TGTGCCAGCCGCATCAACCCGGGACAGCCCCAGCATTTT.

This chain uses TRBV19 with TRBJ2-5; 9 bases are a match to TRBD2. The CDR3 consists of 16 residues. V trimming: 3 bases; J trimming: 2 bases; junction bases outside the gene matches: 7. In germline, CDR1 is LNHDA, CDR2 SQIVND (reference sequence). In DNA, the CDR3 is TGTGCCAGTAGTATGTTTCCAGCGGGGGGACAAGAGACCCAGTACTTC. Protein: CASSMFPAGGQETQYF.